The T cell receptor (beta chain) described here comes from a study of regulatory T cells in long-lasting Graves disease. Assembly of TCR beta libraries relied on iRepertoire HTBI primers together with Arm-PCR of CDR3 regions. TCRdb analysed the multiplex PCR reads with MiXCR anew, one entry per CDR3 protein. The sample records approximately 400,000 distinct CDR3 sequences, approximately 23% being singletons. Time point denoted: persistent/refractory GD, antithyroid drugs over 5 years with positive TRAb. PBMCs provided the RNA from which the TCR library was made. A few counts support this clonotype. Looked up from germline, CDR1 is SEHNR and CDR2 is FQNEAQ (reference sequence). The V and J ends lost 5 bases and 2 bases respectively, with 12 bases between them. The CDR3 has 15 amino acids.

The specimen was peripheral blood mononuclear cells (PBMCs), collected when the disease was refractory, from a patient treated with antithyroid drugs. The rearrangement joins TRBV7-9 to TRBJ1-4; no clear D gene. This sequence was found in a woman in her 40s with Graves disease. The CDR3 region has the DNA TGTGCCAGCAGCGATGCTCGGGCCACTAATGAAAAACTGTTTTTT. As protein: CASSDARATNEKLFF.